Shown below are 18 T cell receptor beta chains from a single sample sequenced in a study of regulatory T cells in long-lasting Graves disease. Combining iRepertoire HTBI primers with Arm-PCR of CDR3 regions, the authors built TCR beta libraries. TCRdb reprocessed the multiplex PCR reads with MiXCR, giving one entry per CDR3 protein. The sample has about 440,000 distinct CDR3 sequences; just under 15% are singletons. Documented time point: newly diagnosed GD, antithyroid drugs for less than 3 months. Construction of the TCR library relied on RNA isolated from PBMCs. This same sample was also part of a study on T cells in Graves' hyperthyroidism and ophthalmopathy.

The sample here was peripheral blood mononuclear cells (PBMCs), taken at new diagnosis, from a patient treated with antithyroid drugs. All receptors come from a woman in her thirties with Graves disease.

This clonotype has at least ten counts. The chain carries TRBV9 and TRBJ2-7; 8 bases are shared with TRBD2. This CDR3 has 14 amino acids. CDR1 is SGDLS and CDR2 is YYNGEE in the germline V gene. V was pared by 0 bases and J by 6 bases, with 5 bases of the junction left unmatched. In nucleotides, the CDR3 is TGTGCCAGCAGCGTAGATGGGACTAGGACCGAGCAGTACTTC. Translating gives CASSVDGTRTEQYF.

This clonotype turned up a few times. The rearrangement joins TRBV20-1 to TRBJ1-6, with 7 bases matching TRBD1. V lost 4 bases and J lost 4; bases outside the gene matches: 7. The CDR3 has 15 amino acids. In germline, CDR1 is DFQATT, CDR2 SNEGSKA (reference sequence). Here the CDR3 reads CSAKPPGQYNSPLHF. The DNA of the CDR3 is TGCAGTGCTAAACCACCGGGACAGTATAATTCACCCCTCCACTTT.

J is TRBJ1-1 and V is TRBV9; no clear D. Trimming took off 0 bases at V and 1 base at J, with 13 bases between the two ends. Per germline, CDR1 SGDLS and CDR2 YYNGEE. The CDR3 contains 16 residues. Here the CDR3 DNA reads TGTGCCAGCAGCGTAGTGAAGGGAGCTTCGAACACTGAAGCTTTCTTT. This encodes CASSVVKGASNTEAFF.

Notes on this clonotype: The junction does not match germline at one end; this may be a read error. The chain carries TRBV12-3 or TRBV12-4 and TRBJ1-4; D is undetermined. CDR3 length: 15 amino acids. CDR3 DNA sequence: TGTGCCAGCACCCAGAGACGGTCCTTTAATGAAAAACTGCTTTTT. It encodes CASTQRRSFNEKLLF.

The CDR3 coding sequence is TGTGCCAGCAGTTACTCCGGGACAACGGGCACTGAAGCTTTCTTT. Its protein product is CASSYSGTTGTEAFF. The rearrangement joins TRBV6-9 to TRBJ1-1; D may be TRBD1 (6 bases). V was pared by 3 bases and J by 4 bases, with 15 bases between. Germline loops: CDR1 MNHGY, CDR2 SVAAGI. This CDR3 has 15 amino acids.

To note about this clonotype: A much larger clonotype is one base distant, so this may be a read error. The V gene is TRBV12-3 or TRBV12-4, the J gene TRBJ2-1; TRBD2 agrees at 10 bases. The CDR3 sequence is 14 residues long. Trimming cost V 6 bases and J 8 bases; bases outside gene matches: 7. This CDR3 reads CASRGTSESYEQFF. The CDR3 bases are TGTGCCAGCAGGGGGACTAGCGAGAGCTATGAGCAGTTCTTC.

Concerning this clonotype: A junction boundary mismatches the germline segment, possibly from a read error. The chain carries TRBV30 and TRBJ2-7; D call uncertain. Germline values: CDR1 GTSNPN, CDR2 SVGIG (reference sequence). The CDR3 length is 15 residues. CDR3 in DNA: TGTGCCCGGAGTTGGGCCCGAATTCCGGGCCACGAGCAGTACTTC. Its translation: CARSWARIPGHEQYF.

This clonotype has a count of ten or more. The chain links TRBV15 to TRBJ1-2; a possible D gene is TRBD1 (6 bases). The CDR3 is 15 amino acids. Germline V lookup: CDR1 LNHNV, CDR2 YYDKDF (reference sequence). Trimming pared 1 base from V and 1 base from J, leaving 10 bases between. This CDR3 is CATSRAGAFNYGYTF. The DNA for the CDR3 is TGTGCCACCAGCAGAGCAGGGGCGTTTAACTATGGCTACACCTTC.

V is TRBV29-1 and J is TRBJ2-7; possibly TRBD1 for D (5 bases). Trimming removed 2 bases at V and 5 bases at J, with 10 bases between. Germline-derived CDR1 and CDR2 are SQVTM and ANQGSEA. The CDR3 is 12 amino acids. CDR3 in DNA: TGCAGCGTTGAAAGGGGAAATCACGAGCAGTACTTC. Translating it yields CSVERGNHEQYF.

This clonotype was found many times. The rearrangement joins TRBV3-1 to TRBJ2-2; 9 bases agree with TRBD2. The length of the CDR3 is 16 residues. Unmatched junction bases numbered 6, after V lost 1 base and J lost 6 bases. Germline lookup yields CDR1 LGHDT and CDR2 YNNKEL (reference sequence). CDR3 nucleotide sequence: TGTGCCAGCAGCCAAGGAGCGGGAGGCTGGGCCGGGGAGCTGTTTTTT. As protein: CASSQGAGGWAGELFF. Full variable domain (missing parts from reference TRBV3-1 and TRBJ2-2): DTAVSQTPKYLVTQMGNDKSIKCEQNLGHDTMYWYKQDSKKFLKIMFSYNNKELIINETVPNRFSPKSPDKAHLNLHINSLELGDSAVYFCASSQGAGGWAGELFFGEGSRLTVL.

This clonotype occurred many times. J is TRBJ2-1 and V is TRBV12-5, with 8 bases identical to TRBD2. V dropped 0 bases and J dropped 0; count of bases not matched to a gene: 10. Germline V gene lookup returns CDR1 LGHNT and CDR2 FRNRAP. The CDR3 covers 19 residues. Here the CDR3 reads CASGLVLWREANSYNEQFF. DNA for the CDR3: TGTGCTAGTGGTTTGGTACTGTGGCGGGAGGCCAACTCCTACAATGAGCAGTTCTTC.

Of note for this clonotype: A much larger clone is a single base away; this may be a read error. The chain is built from TRBV4-1 and TRBJ2-5; D remains unclear. This CDR3 spans 15 amino acids. Germline CDR1 is MGHRA and CDR2 is YSYEKL. V lost 2 bases and J 2 bases, leaving 12 bases between the germline ends. DNA for the CDR3: TGCGCCAGCAGCCAAAACATAACTTATCAAGAGACCCAGTACTTC. Translation gives CASSQNITYQETQYF.

As to this clonotype: Germline is not matched at one junction end, which may reflect a read error. The chain uses TRBV24-1 and TRBJ2-1, with 7 bases that match TRBD1. This CDR3 is built from 14 residues. Germline CDR1 reads KGHDR; CDR2 reads SFDVKD. The DNA for the CDR3 is TGTGCCACCAGGCCGACAGGGTTCGACAATGAGCAGTCCTTC. As protein: CATRPTGFDNEQSF.

The chain couples TRBV20-1 to TRBJ1-2; D is unresolved. This CDR3 comprises 14 residues. V was clipped by 6 bases and J by 4 bases, with 18 bases between them. In germline, CDR1 is DFQATT, CDR2 SNEGSKA (reference sequence). CDR3 amino acids: CSADAGKGGYGYTF. In nucleotides, the CDR3 is TGCAGTGCAGATGCGGGCAAGGGCGGCTATGGCTACACCTTC.

This clonotype appeared many times. The chain links TRBV29-1 to TRBJ1-5; 9 bases fit TRBD1. Germline-derived CDR1 and CDR2 are SQVTM and ANQGSEA. The CDR3 contains 13 residues. V shed 6 bases, J shed 6 bases, and the junction held 6 bases outside the gene matches. The CDR3 is CSVLTGGGQPQHF. The CDR3 DNA reads as TGCAGCGTGTTAACAGGGGGCGGTCAGCCCCAGCATTTT.

The chain links TRBV7-9 to TRBJ2-3, with 9 bases aligning to TRBD2. Germline lookup yields CDR1 SEHNR and CDR2 FQNEAQ (reference sequence). V lost 5 bases and J lost 0; bases outside the gene matches: 6. The CDR3 has 16 amino acids. DNA for the CDR3: TGTGCCAGCAGCCCCCTAGCGGGACAAAGCACAGATACGCAGTATTTT. Its protein is CASSPLAGQSTDTQYF.

This clonotype was observed a handful of times. This chain uses TRBV24-1 with TRBJ2-3; D is unclear. The V end was cut by 2 bases, the J end by 2 bases, with 7 bases between. CDR1 is KGHDR and CDR2 is SFDVKD in the germline V gene. This CDR3 spans 14 amino acids. DNA for the CDR3: TGTGCCACCAGTGATTCGGGCTCCACAGATACGCAGTATTTT. Protein sequence: CATSDSGSTDTQYF.

In this sample, this clonotype turned up many times. The rearrangement joins TRBV11-1 to TRBJ2-5; unclear D gene. The V gene's germline CDR1 is SGHAT and CDR2 FQDESV (reference sequence). This CDR3 is built from 14 residues. V lost 0 bases and J lost 5, with 10 bases in between. CDR3 in DNA: TGTGCCAGCAGCTTAGCCCCCACCTTGGAGACCCAGTACTTC. Amino acid sequence: CASSLAPTLETQYF.